This T cell receptor (beta chain) was identified in a study of identical twins. V lost 3 bases and J 3 bases, leaving 13 bases between the germline ends. The CDR3 is 15 residues long. One entry per CDR3 protein results from TCRdb running MiXCR on the 5' RACE reads. The table lists some 760,000 distinct CDR3 sequences, roughly 18% of them singletons, with approximately 14% in the top ten. The same data also contributed to another study, on T cells expressing NK-cell markers.

This receptor was identified in a woman between 18 and 29 years old in good health. Sequencing was done on a sample of PBMCs. V is TRBV12-3 or TRBV12-4 and J is TRBJ2-3; a weak D match, TRBD2 (5 bases). The CDR3 nucleotides read TGTGCCAGCAGTTTCGGACGGGGTTTGACAGATACGCAGTATTTT. Translated: CASSFGRGLTDTQYF.